This entry lists 31 T cell receptor beta chains sequenced from one sample in a study of blood T cell repertoires in COVID-19. Method: immunoSEQ multiplex PCR; TCRdb's copy keeps in-frame clones and lacks some. The table includes 300,000 to 500,000 clones, 88% detected once. Sequencing was carried out using PBMCs or T cells enriched from blood (not recorded which). Receptor source: a woman aged 25 to 39 with acute COVID-19.

The chain uses TRBV9 and TRBJ1-1; 8 nucleotides line up with TRBD1. V dropped 3 bases and J dropped 2; count of bases not matched to a gene: 6. Per germline, CDR1 SGDLS and CDR2 YYNGEE. This CDR3 is 15 amino acids long. In DNA, the CDR3 is TGTGCCAGCAGCGGGAACAGGGGGACTAACACTGAAGCTTTCTTT. Translation gives CASSGNRGTNTEAFF.

V and J are TRBV7-3 and TRBJ1-5, with no clear D. Germline V gene sequence: CDR1 SGHTA, CDR2 FQGTGA. The V and J ends lost 5 bases and 3 bases respectively, with 8 bases between them. The CDR3 covers 13 residues. CDR3 in amino acids: CASSIGLNQPQHF. Written as DNA, the CDR3 is TGTGCCAGCAGCATCGGACTCAATCAGCCCCAGCATTTT.

V gene TRBV12-3 or TRBV12-4 combines with J gene TRBJ1-6, with unresolved D. There are 13 residues in the CDR3. V dropped 7 bases and J dropped 7 bases, with 11 bases sitting between them. The CDR3 DNA is TGTGCCAGCACCCTGACACTGAATTCACCCCTCCACTTT. Encoded protein: CASTLTLNSPLHF.

The chain links TRBV30 to TRBJ1-1; D remains unclear. CDR3 length: 12 amino acids. Germline values: CDR1 GTSNPN, CDR2 SVGIG (reference sequence). Trimming pared 2 bases from V and 7 bases from J, leaving 11 bases between. The CDR3 region has the DNA TGTGCCTGGAGTTTGAGAGGGAATGAAGCTTTCTTT. Residues: CAWSLRGNEAFF.

The rearrangement joins TRBV2 to TRBJ1-4; tentatively, D is TRBD1 (5 bases). Germline-derived CDR1 and CDR2 are SNHLY and FYNNEI. The CDR3 covers 15 residues. V lost 0 bases to trimming and J lost 7 bases, with 12 bases between them. Written as DNA, the CDR3 is TGTGCCAGCAGTGAAGCTGGGGGGTTGGGTGAAAAACTGTTTTTT. The encoded protein is CASSEAGGLGEKLFF. Combining the CDR3 with reference TRBV2 and TRBJ1-4 gives the whole variable domain EPEVTQTPSHQVTQMGQEVILRCVPISNHLYFYWYRQILGQKVEFLVSFYNNEISEKSEIFDDQFSVERPDGSNFTLKIRSTKLEDSAMYFCASSEAGGLGEKLFFGSGTQLSVL.

This chain joins TRBV6-5 and TRBJ1-6; D possibly corresponds to TRBD1 (6 bases). Per the germline V gene, CDR1 is MNHEY and CDR2 is SVGAGI. The CDR3 covers 15 residues. Trimming took 6 bases from V and 5 from J, leaving 14 bases between them. CDR3 amino acids: CASRPGGQNNSPLHF. The CDR3 DNA sequence: TGTGCCAGCAGGCCCGGTGGACAGAATAATTCACCCCTCCACTTT.

The chain uses TRBV7-9 and TRBJ1-5; 7 bases fit TRBD1. CDR1 and CDR2 (germline): SEHNR, FQNEAQ (reference sequence). Trimming cost V 1 base and J 9 bases; bases outside gene matches: 12. This CDR3 spans 16 amino acids. The CDR3 here is CASSLGSLAGGRPQHF. CDR3 nucleotides: TGTGCCAGCAGCTTAGGATCCCTCGCAGGGGGACGGCCCCAGCATTTT.

CDR3 coding DNA: TGTGCCTGGAGCCCGGGAGGGAAAGGGGGGGCAAGGAATGAGCAGTTCTTC. This gives the protein CAWSPGGKGGARNEQFF. This chain uses TRBV30 with TRBJ2-1, with 8 bases that match TRBD2. The V and J ends lost 3 bases and 7 bases, in that order; junction bases with no gene match: 17. Germline lookup yields CDR1 GTSNPN and CDR2 SVGIG (reference sequence). The CDR3 spans 17 residues.

This chain links TRBV18 with TRBJ2-3; D is possibly TRBD1 (5 bases). The CDR3 covers 16 residues. The V end was cut by 5 bases, the J end by 0 bases, with 15 bases between. Germline CDR1 KGHSH, CDR2 LQKENI. As DNA, the CDR3 is TGTGCCAGCTCATCAAGACAGTTCGCTAGCACAGATACGCAGTATTTT. Translation gives CASSSRQFASTDTQYF.

The rearrangement links TRBV19 to TRBJ2-3, with 16 bases aligning to TRBD2. This CDR3 region has 21 residues. Trimming at V came to 0 bases and at J to 0 bases, leaving 9 bases not matched to a gene. The germline gives CDR1 LNHDA, CDR2 SQIVND (reference sequence). CDR3 amino acids: CASSIEGTSGGALGSTDTQYF. Here the CDR3 DNA reads TGTGCCAGTAGTATAGAGGGGACTAGCGGGGGGGCCTTAGGAAGCACAGATACGCAGTATTTT.

The rearrangement uses TRBV10-3 and TRBJ1-4, with 8 bases aligning to TRBD1. Unmatched junction bases numbered 5, after V lost 0 bases and J lost 2 bases. The germline V gene has CDR1 ENHRY and CDR2 SYGVKD. CDR3 length: 17 residues. The CDR3 sequence: CAISESARGPTNEKLFF. As DNA, the CDR3 is TGTGCCATCAGTGAGTCGGCCAGGGGGCCCACTAATGAAAAACTGTTTTTT.

This chain connects TRBV19 to TRBJ2-1; D is possibly TRBD2 (7 bases). Deletions cut 1 base from V and 6 bases from J, with 13 bases between. This CDR3 contains 15 residues. The germline gives CDR1 LNHDA, CDR2 SQIVND (reference sequence). As DNA, the CDR3 is TGTGCCAGTAGTATAGCGGGGGGCGAATTCAATGAGCAGTTCTTC. Protein sequence: CASSIAGGEFNEQFF.

V gene TRBV4-3 combines with J gene TRBJ2-2; D remains unclear. This CDR3 is built from 16 residues. Trimming cost V 0 bases and J 0 bases, with 8 bases left between them. CDR1 LGHNA and CDR2 YSLEER come from the germline V gene. The CDR3 loop reads CASSQDFTANTGELFF. CDR3 nucleotide sequence: TGCGCCAGCAGCCAAGATTTTACAGCGAACACCGGGGAGCTGTTTTTT.

This chain joins TRBV9 and TRBJ2-1, with 7 bases fitting TRBD1. CDR3 length: 15 amino acids. J was trimmed by 1 base and V by 3 bases; bases with no gene match: 4. The germline V gene has CDR1 SGDLS and CDR2 YYNGEE. The CDR3 protein is CASSGQGPSYNEQFF. CDR3 in DNA: TGTGCCAGCAGCGGACAGGGCCCATCCTACAATGAGCAGTTCTTC.

The CDR3 spells CASSLGGINQPQHF. The CDR3 region has the DNA TGCGCCAGCAGCTTGGGAGGGATCAATCAGCCCCAGCATTTT. The V gene is TRBV5-1, the J gene TRBJ1-5; D uncertain. CDR1 and CDR2 from the germline V gene are SGHRS and YFSETQ. CDR3 length equals 14 residues. V lost 0 bases and J 3 bases, leaving 7 bases between the germline ends.

V usage is TRBV19 and J usage is TRBJ1-5; D is uncertain. CDR3 length equals 12 residues. Per germline, CDR1 LNHDA and CDR2 SQIVND (reference sequence). Trimming cost V 3 bases and J 5 bases, with 5 bases left between them. In nucleotides, the CDR3 is TGTGCCAGTAGTATTTCCTATCAGCCCCAGCATTTT. It codes for CASSISYQPQHF.

This clone is a singleton in its sample. This chain connects TRBV7-2 to TRBJ1-1, with 7 positions matching TRBD1. V lost 6 bases, J lost 3 bases, and 10 bases stayed unmatched. This CDR3 spans 15 amino acids. Germline lookup yields CDR1 SGHTA and CDR2 FQGNSA. The chain's CDR3 is CASRSPRDRYTEAFF. The CDR3, as DNA: TGTGCCAGCAGAAGTCCTCGGGACAGATACACTGAAGCTTTCTTT.

The chain has TRBV4-1 and TRBJ1-4; D gene ambiguous. V shed 1 base and J shed 8 bases, with 11 bases lying between them. The CDR3 length is 14 residues. The germline V gene encodes CDR1 MGHRA and CDR2 YSYEKL. The CDR3: CASSQATVREKLFF. CDR3 DNA: TGCGCCAGCAGCCAAGCGACGGTCAGGGAAAAACTGTTTTTT.

The chain joins TRBV19 to TRBJ1-2; 9 positions agree with TRBD1. This CDR3 contains 14 residues. The J segment lost 5 bases and the V segment lost 5 bases, leaving 6 bases of the junction unmatched. Germline CDR1 LNHDA, CDR2 SQIVND (reference sequence). CDR3 DNA: TGTGCCAGTAGTTCTACAGGGGGCTGGTATGGCTACACCTTC. Encoded protein: CASSSTGGWYGYTF.

The J gene is TRBJ1-5, the V gene TRBV4-1; 9 bases align to TRBD1. Germline assignment: CDR1 MGHRA and CDR2 YSYEKL. The CDR3 runs to 16 residues. With V trimmed by 3 bases and J by 7 bases, 10 bases remained unmatched. The CDR3 loop is CASSHDLGTGSQPQHF. In nucleotides, the CDR3 is TGCGCCAGCAGCCACGATCTCGGGACAGGGAGCCAGCCCCAGCATTTT.

The chain combines TRBV2 with TRBJ1-1, with D perhaps matching TRBD1 (6 bases). There are 15 residues in the CDR3. Looked up from germline, CDR1 is SNHLY and CDR2 is FYNNEI. V lost 6 bases to trimming and J lost 2 bases, with 16 bases between them. The CDR3 DNA reads TGTGCCAGCAGATTGGGGGGGGCAGCCAACACTGAAGCTTTCTTT. Its translation is CASRLGGAANTEAFF.

This clone was recorded only once. The genes are TRBV12-3 or TRBV12-4 and TRBJ1-2; perhaps TRBD1 as D (5 bases). CDR3 length: 13 residues. V was trimmed by 7 bases and J by 8 bases, leaving 17 bases between them. The CDR3 region is CASTPGGGRGYTF. For the CDR3, the DNA is TGTGCCAGCACCCCCGGGGGAGGGAGAGGCTACACCTTC.

This clone was picked up a small number of times. Sequence at one end of the junction differs from germline and may be a read error. The chain has TRBV10-3 and TRBJ2-7, with TRBD1 as a possible D gene (6 bases). This CDR3 is built from 15 residues. From germline, CDR1 is ENHRY and CDR2 SYGVKD. The CDR3 loop reads CAISKSRDNYYEQYF. CDR3 in DNA: TGTGCCATCAGTAAGTCAAGGGACAATTACTACGAGCAGTACTTC.

The rearrangement links TRBV5-1 to TRBJ2-3, with 8 bases aligning to TRBD2. CDR3 length: 15 amino acids. V gave up 4 bases and J gave up 2 bases; unmatched junction bases: 6. Per germline, CDR1 SGHRS and CDR2 YFSETQ. The CDR3 is CASSGGTSSTDTQYF. As DNA, the CDR3 is TGCGCCAGCAGCGGAGGGACTAGTTCCACAGATACGCAGTATTTT.

This clone was counted once. V is TRBV2 and J is TRBJ2-4; the D gene is possibly TRBD2 (5 bases). Trimming pared 7 bases from V and 1 base from J, leaving 14 bases between. CDR1 and CDR2 from the germline V gene are SNHLY and FYNNEI. The length of the CDR3 is 15 residues. The CDR3 sequence is CASNRGISAKNIQYF. In nucleotides, the CDR3 is TGTGCCAGCAATAGAGGGATTTCGGCCAAAAACATTCAGTACTTC.

The chain joins TRBV7-9 to TRBJ1-4; D gene unclear. This CDR3 has 13 amino acids. CDR1 SEHNR and CDR2 FQNEAQ come from the germline V gene (reference sequence). V was pared by 3 bases and J by 4 bases, with 6 bases between. The CDR3 bases are TGTGCCAGCAGCTTCCAGATTAATGAAAAACTGTTTTTT. This codes for CASSFQINEKLFF. Based on the CDR3 plus reference TRBV7-9 and TRBJ1-4, the full variable domain is DTGVSQNPRHKITKRGQNVTFRCDPISEHNRLYWYRQTLGQGPEFLTYFQNEAQLEKSRLLSDRFSAERPKGSFSTLEIQRTEQGDSAMYLCASSFQINEKLFFGSGTQLSVL.

The chain couples TRBV6-5 to TRBJ2-3; the match to TRBD1 covers 7 bases. Germline loops: CDR1 MNHEY, CDR2 SVGAGI. After removal of 6 bases from V and 0 bases from J, the junction contained 6 bases not matched to a gene. The CDR3 spans 15 residues. The CDR3, as DNA: TGTGCCAGCAGAGGGACAGTTACTAGCACAGATACGCAGTATTTT. Its protein product is CASRGTVTSTDTQYF.

V usage is TRBV29-1 and J usage is TRBJ1-4; TRBD1 matches 7 bases. Per the germline V gene, CDR1 is SQVTM and CDR2 is ANQGSEA. Trimming took 6 bases from V and 2 from J; bases not matched to a gene: 3. This CDR3 contains 13 residues. The CDR3 DNA follows: TGCAGCGTGAGGGGACAGACTAATGAAAAACTGTTTTTT. Its protein product is CSVRGQTNEKLFF.

V usage is TRBV7-8 and J usage is TRBJ2-7, with TRBD1 identical over 10 bases. The J segment lost 0 bases and the V segment lost 2 bases, leaving 4 bases of the junction unmatched. The CDR3 runs 16 residues. Looked up from germline, CDR1 is SGHVS and CDR2 is FQNEAQ. CDR3 coding DNA: TGTGCCAGCAGCTTACCGGACAGGGGGTTCTCCTACGAGCAGTACTTC. This codes for CASSLPDRGFSYEQYF.

The rearrangement uses TRBV4-1 and TRBJ2-1; TRBD2 is a possible D gene (5 bases). Deletions cut 1 base from V and 6 bases from J, with 7 bases between. This CDR3 has 13 residues. In germline, CDR1 is MGHRA, CDR2 YSYEKL. Written as DNA, the CDR3 is TGCGCCAGCAGCCAAGCAACTAGCAATGAGCAGTTCTTC. Translation gives CASSQATSNEQFF.

The genes are TRBV3-1 (or the pseudogene TRBV3-2) and TRBJ1-2; TRBD1 is a possible D gene (5 bases). V gave up 0 bases and J gave up 13 bases, with 15 bases separating them. In germline, CDR1 is LGHDT, CDR2 YNNKEL (reference sequence). The CDR3 totals 13 residues. CDR3 in amino acids: CASSQDLGQTSTF. CDR3 sequence (DNA): TGTGCCAGCAGCCAAGATCTGGGGCAGACGAGCACCTTC.